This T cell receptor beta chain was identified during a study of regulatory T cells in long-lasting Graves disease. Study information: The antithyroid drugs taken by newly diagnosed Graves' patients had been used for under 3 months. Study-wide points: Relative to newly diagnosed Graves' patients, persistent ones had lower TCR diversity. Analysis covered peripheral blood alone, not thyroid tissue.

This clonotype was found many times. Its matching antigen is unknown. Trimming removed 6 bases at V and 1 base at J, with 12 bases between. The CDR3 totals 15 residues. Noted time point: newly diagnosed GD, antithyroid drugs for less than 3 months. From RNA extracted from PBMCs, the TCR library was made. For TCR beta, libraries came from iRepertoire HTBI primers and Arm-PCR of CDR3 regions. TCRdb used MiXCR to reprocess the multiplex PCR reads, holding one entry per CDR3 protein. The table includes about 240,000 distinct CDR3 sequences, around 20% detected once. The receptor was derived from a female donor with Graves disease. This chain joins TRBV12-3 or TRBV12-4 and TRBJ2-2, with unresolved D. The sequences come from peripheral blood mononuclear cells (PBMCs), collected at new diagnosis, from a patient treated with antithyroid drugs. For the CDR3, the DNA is TGTGCCAGCAGGGCCAGGAGAATGAACACCGGGGAGCTGTTTTTT. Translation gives CASRARRMNTGELFF.